This T cell receptor beta chain was identified during a study of cytomegalovirus exposure and HLA in healthy donors. Overall study results and limits: It was reportedly the case that the classifier diagnosed cytomegalovirus status with high specificity and sensitivity.

TCRdb keeps only in-frame clones here, not all; method: immunoSEQ multiplex PCR. The table shows around 300,000 clones, with about 85% occurring only once. Note on this clone: Its antigen is unidentified.

The source material was PBMCs. This TCR came from a woman younger than 45 in good health and CMV-seropositive.

The CDR3 bases are TGTGCCAGTAGTATCGGGCAGGGGGTAGGCGGGGAGCTGTTTTTT. Amino acids: CASSIGQGVGGELFF. The gene calls are TRBV19 and TRBJ2-2; 7 bases map to TRBD1. Germline V gives CDR1 LNHDA, CDR2 SQIVND (reference sequence). The CDR3 spans 15 residues. The V gene end was trimmed by 3 bases and the J gene end by 7 bases; junction bases not matched to a gene: 8.